The 21 T cell receptor beta chains below come from one sample, sequenced in a study of identical twins (dated by TCRdb to the mid-2010s). Library prep was done by 5' RACE. Sequencing was carried out with an Illumina HiSeq 2000. TCRdb itself trimmed the public reads at Q25 with fastp, ran MiXCR and retained productive beta chains. Rows are unified per CDR3 protein, each entry keeping the most common DNA and genes. Recorded for this sample are 500,000 or so distinct CDR3 sequences; 11% to 15% of them occurred a single time. In total, the top ten clones hold roughly 0.5% of the sample. These same data were also listed under a study on yellow fever vaccine responses in identical twins.

The material sequenced was CD4+ T cells sorted from blood. These receptors came from a woman between 18 and 30 years old in good health.

The chain has TRBV20-1 and TRBJ2-5; D possibly corresponds to TRBD2 (7 bases). V lost 5 bases, J lost 7 bases, and 14 bases lay in between. CDR1 is DFQATT and CDR2 is SNEGSKA in the germline V gene (reference sequence). There are 12 residues in the CDR3. For the CDR3, the DNA is TGCAGTGCTGGGGGGGGCCAGGGGACCCAGTACTTC. Translating it yields CSAGGGQGTQYF.

This CDR3 is CASSLIPGLARYNEQFF. DNA for the CDR3: TGTGCCAGCAGTTTGATCCCGGGACTAGCGCGATACAATGAGCAGTTCTTC. The V gene is TRBV28, the J gene TRBJ2-1, with TRBD2 identical over 10 bases. There are 17 residues in the CDR3. V gave up 3 bases and J gave up 4 bases; unmatched junction bases: 9. Germline lookup yields CDR1 MDHEN and CDR2 SYDVKM.

This clonotype was seen a few times. This chain joins TRBV5-1 and TRBJ2-3; D is perhaps TRBD1 (6 bases). V lost 4 bases, J lost 0 bases, and 12 bases lay in between. Germline lookup yields CDR1 SGHRS and CDR2 YFSETQ. The CDR3 is 15 residues long. The CDR3 sequence is CASSSLQGSTDTQYF. CDR3 sequence (DNA): TGCGCCAGCAGCAGCCTACAGGGTAGCACAGATACGCAGTATTTT.

This clonotype occurred a few times. The chain carries TRBV20-1 and TRBJ2-5, with TRBD2 matching over 10 bases. V trimming: 3 bases; J trimming: 5 bases; junction bases outside the gene matches: 6. The CDR3 totals 14 residues. Germline V CDR1 and CDR2: DFQATT, SNEGSKA (reference sequence). CDR3 in DNA: TGCAGTGCTAGCTCGCTAGCGGGGGTTGAGACCCAGTACTTC. This gives the protein CSASSLAGVETQYF.

This clonotype has more than one count but fewer than ten. Just one base apart from a much larger clone, this may be a read error. V and J are TRBV7-9 and TRBJ1-5; D is unclear. Germline assignment: CDR1 SEHNR and CDR2 FQNEAQ (reference sequence). This CDR3 region has 12 residues. The CDR3 nucleotides read TGTGCCAGCATCTTAGACAATCAGCCCCAGCATTTT. Translated: CASILDNQPQHF.

CDR3 protein: CASSTVGAGGLEQYF. The CDR3 nucleotides read TGTGCCAGCAGCACCGTCGGGGCGGGGGGACTCGAGCAGTACTTC. The chain joins TRBV28 to TRBJ2-7, with TRBD2 matching 8 bases. V lost 6 bases and J lost 6; bases outside the gene matches: 13. The CDR3 runs to 15 residues. In germline, CDR1 is MDHEN, CDR2 SYDVKM. The whole variable domain, filled in from reference TRBV28 and TRBJ2-7, reads DVKVTQSSRYLVKRTGEKVFLECVQDMDHENMFWYRQDPGLGLRLIYFSYDVKMKEKGDIPEGYSVSREKKERFSLILESASTNQTSMYLCASSTVGAGGLEQYFGPGTRLTVT.

The chain is built from TRBV14 and TRBJ2-3, with unresolved D. The CDR3 runs to 14 residues. Trimming left V 3 bases short and J 5 bases short, with 12 bases between. Looked up from germline, CDR1 is SGHDN and CDR2 is FVKESK. In nucleotides, the CDR3 is TGTGCCAGCAGCCATGAGATGGTCAGAGATACGCAGTATTTT. Its translation is CASSHEMVRDTQYF.

In this sample, this clonotype turned up a few times. J is TRBJ2-1 and V is TRBV18; 10 bases are a match to TRBD2. CDR3 length: 15 amino acids. CDR1 and CDR2 (germline): KGHSH, LQKENI. V lost 3 bases to trimming and J lost 6 bases; unmatched junction nucleotides: 5. The CDR3 nucleotides read TGTGCCAGCTCACCGTCGGCTAGCGGGAGCAATGAGCAGTTCTTC. It translates to CASSPSASGSNEQFF. Complete variable domain (other parts from reference TRBV18 and TRBJ2-1): NAGVMQNPRHLVRRRGQEARLRCSPMKGHSHVYWYRQLPEEGLKFMVYLQKENIIDESGMPKERFSAEFPKEGPSILRIQQVVRGDSAAYFCASSPSASGSNEQFFGPGTRLTVL.

This chain joins TRBV7-2 and TRBJ1-2; D unclear. Germline values: CDR1 SGHTA, CDR2 FQGNSA. The CDR3 loop spans 15 amino acids. V was cut by 1 base and J by 4 bases, with 13 bases left in between. CDR3 in amino acids: CASSLGGPSIYGYTF. The CDR3 bases are TGTGCCAGCAGCTTAGGAGGGCCCTCCATCTATGGCTACACCTTC.

The chain combines TRBV12-5 with TRBJ2-1; D call uncertain. The CDR3 spans 13 residues. The V and J ends lost 4 bases and 8 bases respectively, with 12 bases between them. Germline V gene sequence: CDR1 LGHNT, CDR2 FRNRAP. The CDR3 DNA reads TGTGCTAGTGGTTCCCCCTCCCCGGATGAGCAGTTCTTC. This translates into CASGSPSPDEQFF.

This clonotype has a handful of counts. V and J are TRBV7-3 and TRBJ2-1; 11 bases match TRBD2. The V gene end was trimmed by 3 bases and the J gene end by 9 bases; junction bases not matched to a gene: 10. There are 16 residues in the CDR3. The germline CDR1 and CDR2 sequences are SGHTA and FQGTGA. CDR3 in DNA: TGTGCCAGCAGCTTCTATTCTAGCGGGGGGAAGGGTGAGCAGTTCTTC. Translated: CASSFYSSGGKGEQFF. Using reference TRBV7-3 and TRBJ2-1 for the parts outside the CDR3, the full variable domain is GAGVSQTPSNKVTEKGKYVELRCDPISGHTALYWYRQSLGQGPEFLIYFQGTGAADDSGLPNDRFFAVRPEGSVSTLKIQRTERGDSAVYLCASSFYSSGGKGEQFFGPGTRLTVL.

This clonotype has only a few counts. The chain couples TRBV11-3 to TRBJ2-3; D is ambiguous. CDR3 length: 14 amino acids. Deletions cut 5 bases from V and 6 bases from J, with 15 bases between. CDR1 SGHNT and CDR2 YENEEA come from the germline V gene. CDR3: CASSPGTFGDTQYF. CDR3 sequence (DNA): TGTGCCAGCAGCCCCGGTACCTTCGGGGATACGCAGTATTTT. Based on the CDR3 plus reference TRBV11-3 and TRBJ2-3, the full variable domain is EAGVVQSPRYKIIEKKQPVAFWCNPISGHNTLYWYLQNLGQGPELLIRYENEEAVDDSQLPKDRFSAERLKGVDSTLKIQPAELGDSAVYLCASSPGTFGDTQYFGPGTRLTVL.

This chain links TRBV20-1 with TRBJ2-5; D is tentatively TRBD1 or TRBD2 (5 bases each). This CDR3 region has 13 residues. Germline loops: CDR1 DFQATT, CDR2 SNEGSKA (reference sequence). V was trimmed by 4 bases and J by 5 bases, leaving 14 bases between them. The DNA for the CDR3 is TGCAGTGCTAACGTGGGGGTCCGGGAGACCCAGTACTTC. Its protein is CSANVGVRETQYF.

A few counts support this clonotype. The gene calls are TRBV6-1 and TRBJ1-4; TRBD1 matches 8 bases. V lost 8 bases and J lost 0; bases outside the gene matches: 5. Germline V gives CDR1 MNHNS, CDR2 SASEGT. The CDR3 covers 15 residues. CDR3: CASDRGSTTNEKLFF. In DNA, the CDR3 is TGTGCCAGCGACAGGGGCTCAACAACTAATGAAAAACTGTTTTTT.

This clonotype was counted many times. V is TRBV12-3 or TRBV12-4 and J is TRBJ2-3; possibly TRBD1 for D (5 bases). The CDR3 has 14 residues. Between the trimmed V and J ends, which lost 4 bases and 0 bases, there was a span of 8 bases. CDR3: CASSSRASTDTQYF. CDR3 bases: TGTGCCAGCAGTTCCAGGGCTAGCACAGATACGCAGTATTTT.

This clonotype was observed a few times. This rearrangement joins TRBV6-2 or TRBV6-3 to TRBJ2-1, with 10 bases that match TRBD2. The CDR3 totals 18 residues. The junction had 16 bases not matched to a gene; V was cut back by 7 bases and J by 4 bases. Germline CDR1 MNHEY, CDR2 SVGEGT. CDR3 loop: CASKKVLAGPVGYNEQFF. CDR3 nucleotides: TGTGCCAGCAAAAAGGTACTAGCGGGACCCGTTGGTTACAATGAGCAGTTCTTC.

This clonotype appeared many times. The chain uses TRBV9 and TRBJ2-1; no reliable D call. The V gene lost 1 base and the J gene lost 8 bases, with 10 bases spanning the gap. There are 13 residues in the CDR3. Per germline, CDR1 SGDLS and CDR2 YYNGEE. The CDR3 is CASSVNGFDEQFF. In DNA, the CDR3 is TGTGCCAGCAGCGTAAATGGATTCGATGAGCAGTTCTTC.

The CDR3 is CAWSALFYEQYF. CDR3 nucleotide sequence: TGTGCCTGGAGTGCCCTTTTCTACGAGCAGTACTTC. The chain recombines TRBV30 with TRBJ2-7; D call uncertain. Looked up from germline, CDR1 is GTSNPN and CDR2 is SVGIG (reference sequence). CDR3 length equals 12 residues. V dropped 1 base and J dropped 3 bases, with 7 bases sitting between them. The full variable domain, in which reference TRBV30 and TRBJ2-7 provide the parts outside the CDR3, is SQTIHQWPATLVQPVGSPLSLECTVEGTSNPNLYWYRQAAGRGLQLLFYSVGIGQISSEVPQNLSASRPQDRQFILSSKKLLLSDSGFYLCAWSALFYEQYFGPGTRLTVT.

This clonotype was found many times. The CDR3 sequence is CASMGSYGELFF. In DNA, the CDR3 is TGTGCCAGCATGGGATCATACGGGGAGCTGTTTTTT. This chain connects TRBV28 to TRBJ2-2; D remains ambiguous. Germline loops: CDR1 MDHEN, CDR2 SYDVKM. Trimming cost V 7 bases and J 7 bases, with 10 bases left between them. CDR3 size: 12 residues.

This clonotype was seen ten or more times. CDR3 sequence reads: CSARDWVKLSYNEQFF. The CDR3 nucleotides read TGCAGTGCTAGAGATTGGGTCAAACTCTCCTACAATGAGCAGTTCTTC. This rearrangement joins TRBV20-1 to TRBJ2-1; D uncertain. Germline V gene lookup returns CDR1 DFQATT and CDR2 SNEGSKA (reference sequence). Trimming pared 0 bases from V and 0 bases from J, leaving 12 bases between. CDR3 size: 16 residues.

The chain links TRBV20-1 to TRBJ2-7; D not certain. The CDR3 has 13 residues. The V end was cut by 1 base, the J end by 7 bases, with 14 bases between. Germline V gene sequence: CDR1 DFQATT, CDR2 SNEGSKA (reference sequence). CDR3 sequence reads: CSARGGPPFEQYF. CDR3 DNA sequence: TGCAGTGCTAGAGGGGGTCCTCCGTTTGAGCAGTACTTC.